This T cell receptor (beta chain) was retrieved from a study of blood T cell repertoires in COVID-19. Enrollees, about 18 to 90 years old, lived in about two dozen US areas. Using immunoSEQ multiplex PCR, the repertoire was profiled, and TCRdb retains in-frame clones only, with some absent. The sample carries 150,000 to 200,000 clones, 75% to 90% recorded once. Germline values: CDR1 SGHRS, CDR2 YFSETQ. This CDR3 is built from 13 residues. The V gene lost 1 base and the J gene lost 6 bases, with 8 bases spanning the gap. The receptor comes from a woman under 30 who had recovered from COVID-19. Material for sequencing was PBMCs or T cells enriched from blood (not recorded which). This sequence joins TRBV5-1 and TRBJ2-1; D is ambiguous. The CDR3 DNA is TGCGCCAGCAGCTTGCCGACTTCCAATGAGCAGTTCTTC. Translation gives CASSLPTSNEQFF.